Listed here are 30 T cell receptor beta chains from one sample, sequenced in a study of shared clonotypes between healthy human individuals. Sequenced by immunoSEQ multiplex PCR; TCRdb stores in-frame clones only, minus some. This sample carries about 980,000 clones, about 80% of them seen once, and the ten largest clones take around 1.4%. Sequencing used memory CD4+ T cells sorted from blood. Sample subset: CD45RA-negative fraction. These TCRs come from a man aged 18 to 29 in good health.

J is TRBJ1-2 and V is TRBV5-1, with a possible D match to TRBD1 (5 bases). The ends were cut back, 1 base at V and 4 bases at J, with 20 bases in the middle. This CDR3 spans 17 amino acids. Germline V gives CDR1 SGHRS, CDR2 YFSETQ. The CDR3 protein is CASSLYQGAGGGYGYTF. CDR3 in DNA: TGCGCCAGCAGCTTGTACCAGGGCGCGGGCGGGGGCTATGGCTACACCTTC. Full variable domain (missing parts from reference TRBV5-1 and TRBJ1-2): KAGVTQTPRYLIKTRGQQVTLSCSPISGHRSVSWYQQTPGQGLQFLFEYFSETQRNKGNFPGRFSGRQFSNSRSEMNVSTLELGDSALYLCASSLYQGAGGGYGYTFGSGTRLTVV.

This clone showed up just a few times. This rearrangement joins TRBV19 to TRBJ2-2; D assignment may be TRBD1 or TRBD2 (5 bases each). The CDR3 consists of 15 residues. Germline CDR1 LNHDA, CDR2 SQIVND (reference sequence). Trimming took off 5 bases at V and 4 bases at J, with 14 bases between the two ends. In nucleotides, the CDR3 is TGTGCCAGTAGTCGGGGCTTCTGGCCCACCGGGGAGCTGTTTTTT. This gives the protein CASSRGFWPTGELFF.

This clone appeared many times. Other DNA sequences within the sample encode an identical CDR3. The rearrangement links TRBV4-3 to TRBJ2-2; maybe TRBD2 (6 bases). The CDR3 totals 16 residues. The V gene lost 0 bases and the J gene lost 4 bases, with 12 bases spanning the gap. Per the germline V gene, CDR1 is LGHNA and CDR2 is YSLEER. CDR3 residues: CASSQDLGGLTGELFF. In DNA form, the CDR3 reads TGCGCCAGCAGCCAAGACCTGGGGGGACTCACCGGGGAGCTGTTTTTT.

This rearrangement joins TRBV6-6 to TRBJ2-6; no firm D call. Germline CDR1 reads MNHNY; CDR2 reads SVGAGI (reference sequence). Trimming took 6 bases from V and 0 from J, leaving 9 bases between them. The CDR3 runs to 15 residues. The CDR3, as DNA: TGTGCCAGCAGCCAACTGGTCTCTGGGGCCAACGTCCTGACTTTC. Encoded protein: CASSQLVSGANVLTF.

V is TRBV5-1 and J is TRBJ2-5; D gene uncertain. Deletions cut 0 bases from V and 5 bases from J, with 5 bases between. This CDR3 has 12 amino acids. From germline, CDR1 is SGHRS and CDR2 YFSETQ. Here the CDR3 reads CASSLEAETQYF. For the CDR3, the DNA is TGCGCCAGCAGCTTGGAGGCGGAGACCCAGTACTTC.

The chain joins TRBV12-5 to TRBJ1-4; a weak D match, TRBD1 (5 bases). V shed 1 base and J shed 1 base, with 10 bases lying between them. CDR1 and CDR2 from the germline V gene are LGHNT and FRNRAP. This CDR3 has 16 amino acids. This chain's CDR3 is CASGLGDGLTNEKLFF. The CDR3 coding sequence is TGTGCTAGTGGTTTGGGGGACGGGCTAACTAATGAAAAACTGTTTTTT.

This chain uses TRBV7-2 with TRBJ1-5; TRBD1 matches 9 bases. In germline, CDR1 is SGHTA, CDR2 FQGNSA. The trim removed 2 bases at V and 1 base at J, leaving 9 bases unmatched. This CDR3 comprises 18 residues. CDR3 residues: CASSLMGAGTGSNQPQHF. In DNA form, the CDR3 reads TGTGCCAGCAGCTTAATGGGGGCGGGGACAGGGAGCAATCAGCCCCAGCATTTT.

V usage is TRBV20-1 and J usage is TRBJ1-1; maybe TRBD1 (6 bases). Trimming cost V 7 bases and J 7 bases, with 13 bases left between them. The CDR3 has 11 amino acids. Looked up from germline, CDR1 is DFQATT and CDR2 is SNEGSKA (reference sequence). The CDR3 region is CSGRTEYEAFF. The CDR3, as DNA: TGCAGTGGTCGGACAGAGTATGAAGCTTTCTTT.

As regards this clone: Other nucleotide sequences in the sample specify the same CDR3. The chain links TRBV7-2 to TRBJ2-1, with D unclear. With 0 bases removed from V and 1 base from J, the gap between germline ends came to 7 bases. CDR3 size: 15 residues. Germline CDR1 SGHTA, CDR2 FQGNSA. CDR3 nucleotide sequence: TGTGCCAGCAGCTTAGCGGGATTTTCCTACAATGAGCAGTTCTTC. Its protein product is CASSLAGFSYNEQFF.

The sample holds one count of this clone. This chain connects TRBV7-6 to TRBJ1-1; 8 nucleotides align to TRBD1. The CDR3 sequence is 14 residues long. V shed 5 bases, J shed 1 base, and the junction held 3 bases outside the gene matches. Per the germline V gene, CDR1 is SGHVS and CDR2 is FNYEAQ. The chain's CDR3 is CASSLGTGNTEAFF. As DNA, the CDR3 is TGTGCCAGCAGCCTCGGGACAGGGAACACTGAAGCTTTCTTT.

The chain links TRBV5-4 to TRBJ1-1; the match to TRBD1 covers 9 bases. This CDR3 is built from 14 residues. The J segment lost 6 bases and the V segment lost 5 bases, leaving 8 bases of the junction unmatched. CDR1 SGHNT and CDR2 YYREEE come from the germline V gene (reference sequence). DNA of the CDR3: TGTGCCAGCAGACAGGACAGGGGCATCCCTGAAGCTTTCTTT. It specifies CASRQDRGIPEAFF.

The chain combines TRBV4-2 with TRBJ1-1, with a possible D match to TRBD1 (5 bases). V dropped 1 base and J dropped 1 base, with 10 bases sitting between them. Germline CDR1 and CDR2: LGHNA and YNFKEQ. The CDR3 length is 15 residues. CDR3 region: CASSQVGGRNTEAFF. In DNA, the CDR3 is TGTGCCAGCAGCCAAGTGGGGGGGAGGAACACTGAAGCTTTCTTT.

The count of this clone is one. The CDR3 bases are TGTGCCAGCAGCGTCGGGGTCAGCGGGGGTTTTGGGGAGCTGTTTTTT. Amino acids: CASSVGVSGGFGELFF. J is TRBJ2-2 and V is TRBV9; 8 nucleotides align to TRBD2. Germline V gene lookup returns CDR1 SGDLS and CDR2 YYNGEE. The CDR3 has 16 residues. Trimming at V came to 2 bases and at J to 8 bases, leaving 11 bases not matched to a gene. Full variable domain (outside the CDR3, taken from reference TRBV9 and TRBJ2-2): DSGVTQTPKHLITATGQRVTLRCSPRSGDLSVYWYQQSLDQGLQFLIQYYNGEERAKGNILERFSAQQFPDLHSELNLSSLELGDSALYFCASSVGVSGGFGELFFGEGSRLTVL.

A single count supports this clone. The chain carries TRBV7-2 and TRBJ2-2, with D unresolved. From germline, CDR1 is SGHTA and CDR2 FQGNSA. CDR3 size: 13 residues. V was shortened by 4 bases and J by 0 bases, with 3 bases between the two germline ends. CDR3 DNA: TGTGCCAGCAGCTCTCCGAACACCGGGGAGCTGTTTTTT. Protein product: CASSSPNTGELFF.

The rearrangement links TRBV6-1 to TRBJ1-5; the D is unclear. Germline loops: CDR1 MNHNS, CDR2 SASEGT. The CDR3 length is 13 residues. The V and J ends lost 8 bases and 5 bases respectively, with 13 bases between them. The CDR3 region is CASGPNVDQPQHF. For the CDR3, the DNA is TGTGCCAGCGGGCCGAATGTTGATCAGCCCCAGCATTTT.

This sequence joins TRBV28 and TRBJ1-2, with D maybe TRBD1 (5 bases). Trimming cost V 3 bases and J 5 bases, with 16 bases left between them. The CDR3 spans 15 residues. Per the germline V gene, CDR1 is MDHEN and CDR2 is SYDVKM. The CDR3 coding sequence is TGTGCCAGCAGTTTCCCCTCAGGGATAGGATATGGCTACACCTTC. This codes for CASSFPSGIGYGYTF.

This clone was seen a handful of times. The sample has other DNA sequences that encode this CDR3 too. In DNA, the CDR3 is TGCGCCAGCAGCTCAGGGGGCCAAGAGACCCAGTACTTC. This sequence encodes CASSSGGQETQYF. The chain has TRBV5-1 and TRBJ2-5, with TRBD1 matching 7 bases. CDR3 length equals 13 residues. The ends lost 3 bases at V and 1 base at J; junction bases unmatched: 0. Germline CDR1 SGHRS, CDR2 YFSETQ.

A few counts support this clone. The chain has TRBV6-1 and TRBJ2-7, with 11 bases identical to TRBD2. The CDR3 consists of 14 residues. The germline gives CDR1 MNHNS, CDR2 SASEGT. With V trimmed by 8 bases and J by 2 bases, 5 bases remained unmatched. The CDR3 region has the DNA TGTGCCAGCCTCGGGACTAGCGGCACCTACGAGCAGTACTTC. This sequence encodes CASLGTSGTYEQYF.

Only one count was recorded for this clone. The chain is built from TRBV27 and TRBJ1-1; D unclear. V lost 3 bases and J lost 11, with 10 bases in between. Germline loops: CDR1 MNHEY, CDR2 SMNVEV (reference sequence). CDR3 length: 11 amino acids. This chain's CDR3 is CASSFPRDAFF. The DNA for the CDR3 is TGTGCCAGCAGTTTTCCTCGCGATGCTTTCTTT.

The CDR3: CAWSKQGIGELFF. As DNA, the CDR3 is TGTGCCTGGAGCAAACAGGGCATCGGGGAGCTGTTTTTT. The rearrangement uses TRBV30 and TRBJ2-2, with a tentative D call TRBD1 (6 bases). The CDR3 runs to 13 residues. With 3 bases removed from V and 7 bases from J, the gap between germline ends came to 12 bases. Germline loops: CDR1 GTSNPN, CDR2 SVGIG (reference sequence). Full variable domain (outside the CDR3, taken from reference TRBV30 and TRBJ2-2): SQTIHQWPATLVQPVGSPLSLECTVEGTSNPNLYWYRQAAGRGLQLLFYSVGIGQISSEVPQNLSASRPQDRQFILSSKKLLLSDSGFYLCAWSKQGIGELFFGEGSRLTVL.

The CDR3 DNA reads TGTGCCAGCAGCTTAGGGTGGCTAGCGGGAGTCGAGCAGTACTTC. As protein: CASSLGWLAGVEQYF. The chain carries TRBV7-2 and TRBJ2-7, with 10 bases identical to TRBD2. Germline V lookup: CDR1 SGHTA, CDR2 FQGNSA. The CDR3 consists of 15 residues. Trimming at V came to 1 base and at J to 6 bases, leaving 6 bases not matched to a gene.

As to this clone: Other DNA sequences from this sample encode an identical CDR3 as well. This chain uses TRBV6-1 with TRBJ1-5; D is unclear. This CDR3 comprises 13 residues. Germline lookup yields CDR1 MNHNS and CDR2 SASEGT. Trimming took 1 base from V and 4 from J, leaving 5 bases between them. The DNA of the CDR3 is TGTGCCAGCAGTGAAGGCAGGAATCAGCCCCAGCATTTT. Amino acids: CASSEGRNQPQHF.

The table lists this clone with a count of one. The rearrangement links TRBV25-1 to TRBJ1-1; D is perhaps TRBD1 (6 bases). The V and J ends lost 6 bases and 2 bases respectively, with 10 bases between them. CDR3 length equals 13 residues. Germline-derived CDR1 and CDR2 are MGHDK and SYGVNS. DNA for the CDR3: TGTGCCAGCAGAGACAGGCATAACACTGAAGCTTTCTTT. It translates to CASRDRHNTEAFF.

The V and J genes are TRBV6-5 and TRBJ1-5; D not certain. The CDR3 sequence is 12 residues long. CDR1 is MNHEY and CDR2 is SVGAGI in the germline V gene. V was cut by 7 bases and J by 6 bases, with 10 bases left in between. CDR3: CASTAPGQPQHF. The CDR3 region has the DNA TGTGCCAGCACCGCCCCGGGTCAGCCCCAGCATTTT.

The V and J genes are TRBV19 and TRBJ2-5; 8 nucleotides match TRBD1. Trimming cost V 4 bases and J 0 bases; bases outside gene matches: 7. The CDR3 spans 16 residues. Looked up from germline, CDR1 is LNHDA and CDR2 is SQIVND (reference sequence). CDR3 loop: CASSSKRTGNQETQYF. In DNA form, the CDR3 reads TGTGCCAGTAGTAGTAAGAGGACAGGGAACCAAGAGACCCAGTACTTC.

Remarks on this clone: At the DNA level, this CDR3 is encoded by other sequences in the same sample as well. CDR3 in amino acids: CASSPTGANVLTF. Written as DNA, the CDR3 is TGTGCCAGTAGCCCGACAGGGGCCAACGTCCTGACTTTC. The chain employs TRBV19 and TRBJ2-6, with D unresolved. Trimming took off 6 bases at V and 4 bases at J, with 7 bases between the two ends. This CDR3 has 13 residues. CDR1 and CDR2 from the germline V gene are LNHDA and SQIVND (reference sequence).

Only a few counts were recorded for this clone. Written as DNA, the CDR3 is TGTGCCAGCAGCTCCAGGGAGACTAGTGGTGAGCAGTTCTTC. It codes for CASSSRETSGEQFF. The gene calls are TRBV13 and TRBJ2-1; the D gene is possibly TRBD2 (6 bases). This CDR3 region has 14 residues. Per germline, CDR1 PRHDT and CDR2 FYEKMQ (reference sequence). V was trimmed by 4 bases and J by 9 bases, leaving 16 bases between them.

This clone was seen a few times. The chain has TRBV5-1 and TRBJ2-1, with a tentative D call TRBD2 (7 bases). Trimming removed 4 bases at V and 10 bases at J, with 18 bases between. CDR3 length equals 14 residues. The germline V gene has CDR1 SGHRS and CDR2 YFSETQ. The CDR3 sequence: CASSGGGAEGEQFF. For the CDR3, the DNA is TGCGCCAGCAGCGGAGGGGGGGCCGAAGGGGAGCAGTTCTTC.

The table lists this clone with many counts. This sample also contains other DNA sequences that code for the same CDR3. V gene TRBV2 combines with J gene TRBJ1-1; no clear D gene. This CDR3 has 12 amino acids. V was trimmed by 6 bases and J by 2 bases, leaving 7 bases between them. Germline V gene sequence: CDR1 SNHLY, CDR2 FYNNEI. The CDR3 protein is CASSVGNTEAFF. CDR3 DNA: TGTGCCAGCAGCGTGGGTAACACTGAAGCTTTCTTT. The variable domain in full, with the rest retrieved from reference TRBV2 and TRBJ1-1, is EPEVTQTPSHQVTQMGQEVILRCVPISNHLYFYWYRQILGQKVEFLVSFYNNEISEKSEIFDDQFSVERPDGSNFTLKIRSTKLEDSAMYFCASSVGNTEAFFGQGTRLTVV.

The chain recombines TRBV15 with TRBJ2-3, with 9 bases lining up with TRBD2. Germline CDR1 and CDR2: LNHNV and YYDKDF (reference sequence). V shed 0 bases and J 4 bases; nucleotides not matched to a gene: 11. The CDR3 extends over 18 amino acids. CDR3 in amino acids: CATSRDALAGWSPDTQYF. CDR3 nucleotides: TGTGCCACCAGCAGAGATGCCCTAGCGGGATGGTCTCCAGATACGCAGTATTTT.